This entry lists 17 T cell receptor beta chains sequenced from one sample in a study of shared clonotypes between healthy human individuals. Here immunoSEQ multiplex PCR was the method, and the copy in TCRdb shows in-frame clones only, minus some. The table has roughly 2 million clones, around 95% seen once. Sequencing used naive CD4+ T cells sorted from blood. Subset meaning: CD45RA+ positively selected. Receptor source: a man between 18 and 29 years old in good health.

The chain is built from TRBV28 and TRBJ1-1; D unresolved. Between the trimmed V and J ends, which lost 6 bases and 10 bases, there was a span of 15 bases. The CDR3 spans 12 residues. The germline V gene encodes CDR1 MDHEN and CDR2 SYDVKM. The CDR3 sequence is CASSPGIRVAFF. As DNA, the CDR3 is TGTGCCAGCAGCCCCGGGATCCGAGTAGCTTTCTTT.

The gene calls are TRBV27 and TRBJ2-7, with TRBD2 as a possible D gene (6 bases). There are 15 residues in the CDR3. The germline V and J ends were trimmed by 6 bases and 0 bases, with 15 bases remaining between them. The germline CDR1 and CDR2 sequences are MNHEY and SMNVEV (reference sequence). The CDR3 loop is CASRTNGGSSYEQYF. DNA for the CDR3: TGTGCCAGCAGGACAAATGGGGGGAGCTCCTACGAGCAGTACTTC.

The chain uses TRBV6-1 and TRBJ1-1; D ambiguous. This CDR3 comprises 15 residues. Germline-derived CDR1 and CDR2 are MNHNS and SASEGT. V lost 7 bases and J 4 bases, leaving 19 bases between the germline ends. CDR3 nucleotide sequence: TGTGCCAGCAAGGCAGAACCAAGGGATGCCACTGAAGCTTTCTTT. This translates into CASKAEPRDATEAFF.

The chain has TRBV30 and TRBJ2-1; 10 bases align to TRBD1. This CDR3 is 13 amino acids long. V gave up 1 base and J gave up 9 bases; unmatched junction bases: 3. Germline values: CDR1 GTSNPN, CDR2 SVGIG (reference sequence). CDR3 bases: TGTGCCTGGAGTGGTGACAGGGGGCGTGAGCAGTTCTTC. Translating it yields CAWSGDRGREQFF.

CDR3 sequence reads: CAWQRDSFPYEQYF. CDR3 coding DNA: TGTGCCTGGCAAAGGGACAGTTTCCCCTACGAGCAGTACTTC. The chain has TRBV30 and TRBJ2-7, with TRBD1 matching 7 bases. Germline CDR1 reads GTSNPN; CDR2 reads SVGIG (reference sequence). CDR3 length: 14 residues. The J segment lost 2 bases and the V segment lost 5 bases, leaving 9 bases of the junction unmatched. Full variable domain (outside the CDR3, taken from reference TRBV30 and TRBJ2-7): SQTIHQWPATLVQPVGSPLSLECTVEGTSNPNLYWYRQAAGRGLQLLFYSVGIGQISSEVPQNLSASRPQDRQFILSSKKLLLSDSGFYLCAWQRDSFPYEQYFGPGTRLTVT.

The chain employs TRBV27 and TRBJ1-4; no firm D call. CDR3 length: 15 amino acids. Germline assignment: CDR1 MNHEY and CDR2 SMNVEV (reference sequence). V lost 5 bases and J 5 bases, leaving 15 bases between the germline ends. The CDR3 region has the DNA TGTGCCAGCAGTCCCCTTGGACGGCAAAATGAAAAACTGTTTTTT. This translates into CASSPLGRQNEKLFF.

This chain connects TRBV11-2 to TRBJ1-1, with TRBD1 matching 9 bases. This CDR3 contains 15 residues. J was trimmed by 3 bases and V by 2 bases; bases with no gene match: 4. The germline gives CDR1 SGHAT, CDR2 FQNNGV. In DNA form, the CDR3 reads TGTGCCAGCAGCTTACGGACAGGGGCGGACACTGAAGCTTTCTTT. Encoded protein: CASSLRTGADTEAFF.

The genes are TRBV7-9 and TRBJ2-2; TRBD1 agrees at 12 bases. This CDR3 region has 15 residues. Germline V CDR1 and CDR2: SEHNR, FQNEAQ (reference sequence). The V and J ends lost 5 bases and 4 bases, in that order; junction bases with no gene match: 2. CDR3 sequence (DNA): TGTGCCAGCAGCGAGGGACAGGGGGCCACCGGGGAGCTGTTTTTT. It yields the protein CASSEGQGATGELFF.

The chain recombines TRBV19 with TRBJ2-2; TRBD2 aligns across 7 bases. The CDR3 loop spans 13 amino acids. CDR1 and CDR2 (germline): LNHDA, SQIVND (reference sequence). V was clipped by 7 bases and J by 5 bases; unmatched bases: 4. The CDR3 DNA follows: TGTGCCAGTATCTCGGGGGGTACCGGGGAGCTGTTTTTT. Translated: CASISGGTGELFF.

This clone is a singleton in its sample. The genes are TRBV28 and TRBJ2-2, with 7 nucleotides matching TRBD1. Germline V CDR1 and CDR2: MDHEN, SYDVKM. Unmatched junction bases numbered 6, after V lost 4 bases and J lost 7 bases. The CDR3 sequence is 14 residues long. CDR3 protein: CASSWAGGIGELFF. The CDR3 region has the DNA TGTGCCAGCAGTTGGGCAGGGGGTATCGGGGAGCTGTTTTTT.

V is TRBV5-1 and J is TRBJ2-1, with TRBD2 matching 8 bases. In germline, CDR1 is SGHRS, CDR2 YFSETQ. This CDR3 has 17 amino acids. The V segment lost 2 bases and the J segment 4 bases; nucleotides outside the gene matches: 11. CDR3 residues: CASSLYGELAAYNEQFF. The CDR3 bases are TGCGCCAGCAGCTTATACGGGGAACTAGCGGCTTACAATGAGCAGTTCTTC.

This chain connects TRBV6-6 to TRBJ1-6; no clear D gene. Germline loops: CDR1 MNHNY, CDR2 SVGAGI (reference sequence). V was pared by 5 bases and J by 7 bases, with 12 bases between. The CDR3 is made up of 14 amino acids. The DNA of the CDR3 is TGTGCCAGCAGTCCGTACGAGGGCAATTCACCCCTCCACTTT. It encodes CASSPYEGNSPLHF.

The gene calls are TRBV6-1 and TRBJ1-2; D remains ambiguous. There are 12 residues in the CDR3. Trimming removed 5 bases at V and 4 bases at J, with 8 bases between. CDR1 MNHNS and CDR2 SASEGT come from the germline V gene. The chain's CDR3 is CASSPLAYGYTF. Written as DNA, the CDR3 is TGTGCCAGCAGTCCCCTCGCCTATGGCTACACCTTC.

This chain connects TRBV7-9 to TRBJ2-5; maybe TRBD2 (5 bases). Germline V gene sequence: CDR1 SEHNR, CDR2 FQNEAQ (reference sequence). The CDR3 runs 12 residues. Trimming left V 5 bases short and J 2 bases short, with 6 bases between. CDR3: CASSRLQETQYF. Written as DNA, the CDR3 is TGTGCCAGCAGCCGACTACAAGAGACCCAGTACTTC. The complete variable domain, with remaining parts taken from reference TRBV7-9 and TRBJ2-5, reads DTGVSQNPRHKITKRGQNVTFRCDPISEHNRLYWYRQTLGQGPEFLTYFQNEAQLEKSRLLSDRFSAERPKGSFSTLEIQRTEQGDSAMYLCASSRLQETQYFGPGTRLLVL.

The genes are TRBV28 and TRBJ2-7; 8 positions match TRBD2. V shed 10 bases, J shed 7 bases, and the junction held 6 bases outside the gene matches. The germline V gene encodes CDR1 MDHEN and CDR2 SYDVKM. The CDR3 is made up of 11 amino acids. CDR3 amino acids: CATLGGGEQYF. The CDR3 DNA sequence: TGTGCCACACTCGGGGGGGGAGAGCAGTACTTC.

The chain employs TRBV14 and TRBJ2-2; D unresolved. The germline gives CDR1 SGHDN, CDR2 FVKESK. CDR3 length equals 13 residues. With 5 bases removed from V and 3 bases from J, the gap between germline ends came to 7 bases. The CDR3: CASSTRYTGELFF. CDR3 nucleotides: TGTGCCAGCAGCACCAGGTACACCGGGGAGCTGTTTTTT.

The chain couples TRBV6-1 to TRBJ1-2; perhaps TRBD1 as D (5 bases). The CDR3 length is 12 residues. With 8 bases removed from V and 8 bases from J, the gap between germline ends came to 15 bases. Germline lookup yields CDR1 MNHNS and CDR2 SASEGT. In DNA, the CDR3 is TGTGCCAGCCAGGGCCTAGTGGACGGCTACACCTTC. The encoded protein is CASQGLVDGYTF.